Below, 3 T cell receptor beta chains from the same sample are listed, as sequenced in a study of T cell responses to AZD1222 COVID-19 vaccine. Sequenced by immunoSEQ multiplex PCR; TCRdb stores in-frame clones only, minus some. The sample shows around 100,000 clones, over 75% of them seen only once. The sample here was peripheral blood, taken on day 0 of AZD1222 vaccination. Receptors were obtained from an adult in good health.

The rearrangement uses TRBV7-2 and TRBJ2-1, with D maybe TRBD2 (5 bases). V lost 7 bases to trimming and J lost 3 bases, with 13 bases between them. This CDR3 has 14 amino acids. Germline V gene sequence: CDR1 SGHTA, CDR2 FQGNSA. The CDR3 is CASTAGGLYNEQFF. CDR3 DNA sequence: TGTGCCAGCACCGCAGGCGGACTCTACAATGAGCAGTTCTTC.

The V gene is TRBV7-9, the J gene TRBJ2-1; D is ambiguous. CDR3 length: 14 amino acids. CDR1 SEHNR and CDR2 FQNEAQ come from the germline V gene (reference sequence). Trimming pared 1 base from V and 3 bases from J, leaving 7 bases between. In DNA, the CDR3 is TGTGCCAGCAGCTTAGTTGGCAGCTACAATGAGCAGTTCTTC. Its protein product is CASSLVGSYNEQFF.

The chain recombines TRBV2 with TRBJ1-2, with 7 bases identical to TRBD1. The ends lost 7 bases at V and 4 bases at J; junction bases unmatched: 9. Germline V gives CDR1 SNHLY, CDR2 FYNNEI. CDR3 length: 14 amino acids. Here the CDR3 reads CASTSSGTAYGYTF. In nucleotides, the CDR3 is TGTGCCAGCACCTCCTCCGGGACAGCCTATGGCTACACCTTC.